What follows describes a single TCR beta chain. This sample stems from a study of blood T cell repertoires in COVID-19. Study information: Samples came from the United States, Italy and Spain, spanning acute and convalescent COVID-19. The analysed material was cDNA or gDNA that came from T cells, B-cell-depleted T cells, or PBMCs.

CDR3 length equals 17 residues. The germline gives CDR1 LGHNA, CDR2 YNFKEQ. Trimming stripped 0 bases from V and 3 bases from J, with 18 bases between. Study processing details: Quantification of nucleated cells was approximated via reference gene primer amplification. TCRdb's table, derived via immunoSEQ multiplex PCR, lists solely in-frame clones and lacks some. Clone size and V and J calls were adopted from that table, with D and trimming inferred from the DNA. The sample gives about 320,000 clones, about 90% of which show up once; around 6.6% is in the top ten. The source material was peripheral blood. The clonotype comes from a man between 18 and 35 years old who had recovered from COVID-19. The gene calls are TRBV4-2 and TRBJ2-7; the D is unclear. The CDR3 protein is CASSQDQRVFGVYEQYF. For the CDR3, the DNA is TGTGCCAGCAGCCAAGATCAACGAGTTTTTGGAGTCTACGAGCAGTACTTC.